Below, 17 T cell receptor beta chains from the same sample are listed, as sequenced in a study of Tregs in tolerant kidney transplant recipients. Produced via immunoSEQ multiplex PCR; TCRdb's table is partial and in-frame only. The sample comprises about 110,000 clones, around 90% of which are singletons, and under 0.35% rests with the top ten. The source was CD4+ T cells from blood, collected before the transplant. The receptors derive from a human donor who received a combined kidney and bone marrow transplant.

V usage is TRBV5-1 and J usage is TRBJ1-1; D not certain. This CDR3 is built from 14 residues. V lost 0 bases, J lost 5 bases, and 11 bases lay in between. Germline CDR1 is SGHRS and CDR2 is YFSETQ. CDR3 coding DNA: TGCGCCAGCAGCTTGGGGTCCCCGGGGACTGAAGCTTTCTTT. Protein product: CASSLGSPGTEAFF.

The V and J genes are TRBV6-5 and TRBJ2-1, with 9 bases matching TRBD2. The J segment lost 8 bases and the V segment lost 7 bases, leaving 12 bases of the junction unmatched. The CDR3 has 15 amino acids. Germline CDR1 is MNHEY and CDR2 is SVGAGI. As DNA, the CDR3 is TGTGCCAGCACGAGCGGGAGGCAGCCTACCGATGAGCAGTTCTTC. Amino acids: CASTSGRQPTDEQFF.

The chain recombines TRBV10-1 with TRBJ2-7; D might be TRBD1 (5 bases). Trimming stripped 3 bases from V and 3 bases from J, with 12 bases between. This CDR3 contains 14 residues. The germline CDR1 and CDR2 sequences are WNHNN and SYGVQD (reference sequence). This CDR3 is CASSDSDTFYEQYF. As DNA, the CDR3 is TGCGCCAGCAGTGACTCGGACACGTTCTACGAGCAGTACTTC.

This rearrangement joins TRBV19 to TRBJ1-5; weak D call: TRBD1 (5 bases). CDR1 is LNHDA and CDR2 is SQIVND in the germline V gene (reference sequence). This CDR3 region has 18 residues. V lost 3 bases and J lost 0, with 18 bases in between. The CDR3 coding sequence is TGTGCCAGTAGTATGCGTCGGGGGAAGGGAGATAGCAATCAGCCCCAGCATTTT. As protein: CASSMRRGKGDSNQPQHF.

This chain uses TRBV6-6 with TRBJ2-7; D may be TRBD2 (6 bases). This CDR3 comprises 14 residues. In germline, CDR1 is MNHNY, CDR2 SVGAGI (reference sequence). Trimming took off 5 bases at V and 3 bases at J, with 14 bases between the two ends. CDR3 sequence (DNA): TGTGCCAGCAGTCAGGCGGGGTCCAGCTACGAGCAGTACTTC. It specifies CASSQAGSSYEQYF.

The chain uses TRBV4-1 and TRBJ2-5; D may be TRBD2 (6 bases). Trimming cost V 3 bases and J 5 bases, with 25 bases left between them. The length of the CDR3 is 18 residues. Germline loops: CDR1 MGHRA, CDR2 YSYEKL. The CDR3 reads CASSHRRPRSQAGETQYF. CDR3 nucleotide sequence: TGCGCCAGCAGCCACCGCAGGCCTCGCAGCCAGGCGGGGGAGACCCAGTACTTC.

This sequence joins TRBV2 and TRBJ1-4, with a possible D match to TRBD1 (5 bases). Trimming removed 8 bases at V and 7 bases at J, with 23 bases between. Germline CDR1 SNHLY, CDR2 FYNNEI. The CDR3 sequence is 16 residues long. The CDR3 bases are TGTGCCAGCGCGGGTTGGGGAGGGGTTGGGCCTGAAAAACTGTTTTTT. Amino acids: CASAGWGGVGPEKLFF.

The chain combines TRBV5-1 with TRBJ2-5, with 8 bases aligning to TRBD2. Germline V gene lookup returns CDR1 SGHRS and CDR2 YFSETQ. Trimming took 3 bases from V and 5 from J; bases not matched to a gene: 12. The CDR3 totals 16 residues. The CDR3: CASSSTRGAGWETQYF. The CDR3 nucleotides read TGCGCCAGCAGCTCGACGCGGGGGGCGGGATGGGAGACCCAGTACTTC.

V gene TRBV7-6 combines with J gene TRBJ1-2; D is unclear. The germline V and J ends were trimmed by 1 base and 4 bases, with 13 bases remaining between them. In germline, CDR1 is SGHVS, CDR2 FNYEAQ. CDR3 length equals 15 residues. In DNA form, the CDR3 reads TGTGCCAGCAGCTTAGGTCCCCGCGACTCCTATGGCTACACCTTC. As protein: CASSLGPRDSYGYTF.

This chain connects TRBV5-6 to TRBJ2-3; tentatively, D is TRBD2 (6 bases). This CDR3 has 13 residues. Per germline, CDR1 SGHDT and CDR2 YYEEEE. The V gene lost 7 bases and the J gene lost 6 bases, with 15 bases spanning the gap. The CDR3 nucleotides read TGTGCCAGCTGGGGGGTAAGTCGGGATACGCAGTATTTT. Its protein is CASWGVSRDTQYF. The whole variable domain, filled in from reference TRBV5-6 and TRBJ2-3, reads DAGVTQSPTHLIKTRGQQVTLRCSPKSGHDTVSWYQQALGQGPQFIFQYYEEEERQRGNFPDRFSGHQFPNYSSELNVNALLLGDSALYLCASWGVSRDTQYFGPGTRLTVL.

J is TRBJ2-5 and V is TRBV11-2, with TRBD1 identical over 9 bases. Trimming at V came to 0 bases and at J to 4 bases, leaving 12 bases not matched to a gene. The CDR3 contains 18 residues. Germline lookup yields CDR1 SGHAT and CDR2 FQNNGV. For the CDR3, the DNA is TGTGCCAGCAGCTTAGAGGGCAGACAGGGGGGACGGGGAGAGACCCAGTACTTC. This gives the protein CASSLEGRQGGRGETQYF.

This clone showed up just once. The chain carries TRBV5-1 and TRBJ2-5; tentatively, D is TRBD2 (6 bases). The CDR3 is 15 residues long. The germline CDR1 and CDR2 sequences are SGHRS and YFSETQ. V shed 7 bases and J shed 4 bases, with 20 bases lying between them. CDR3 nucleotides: TGCGCCAGCTTTACCGGGGACTCCCAGAGAGAGACCCAGTACTTC. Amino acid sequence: CASFTGDSQRETQYF.

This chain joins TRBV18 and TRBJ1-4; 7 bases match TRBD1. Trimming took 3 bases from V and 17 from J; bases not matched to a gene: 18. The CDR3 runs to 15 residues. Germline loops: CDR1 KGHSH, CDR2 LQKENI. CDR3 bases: TGTGCCAGCTCACCCCGACAGGGCCCCTCCAAAAACTGCTTTTTT. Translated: CASSPRQGPSKNCFF.

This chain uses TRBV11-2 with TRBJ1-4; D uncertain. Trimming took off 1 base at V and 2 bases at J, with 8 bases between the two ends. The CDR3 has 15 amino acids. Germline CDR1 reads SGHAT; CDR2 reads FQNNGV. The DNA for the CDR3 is TGTGCCAGCAGCTTAGTGGGGAGTACTAATGAAAAACTGTTTTTT. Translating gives CASSLVGSTNEKLFF.

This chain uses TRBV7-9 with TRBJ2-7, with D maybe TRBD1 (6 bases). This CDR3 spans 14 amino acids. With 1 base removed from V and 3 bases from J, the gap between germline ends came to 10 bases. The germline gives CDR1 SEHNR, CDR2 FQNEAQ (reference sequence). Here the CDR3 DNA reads TGTGCCAGCAGCTTAGGGGGGCTAAACTACGAGCAGTACTTC. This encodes CASSLGGLNYEQYF.

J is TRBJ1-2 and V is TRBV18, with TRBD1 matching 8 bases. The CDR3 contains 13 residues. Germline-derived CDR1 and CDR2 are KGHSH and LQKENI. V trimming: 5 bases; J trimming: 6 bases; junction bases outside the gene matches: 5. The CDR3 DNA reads TGTGCCAGCTCAACGGACAGGGTTGATGGCTACACCTTC. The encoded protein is CASSTDRVDGYTF.

In DNA form, the CDR3 reads TGTGCCAGCAGCCTGACAGGAACTTACTCTGGGGCCAACGTCCTGACTTTC. Residues: CASSLTGTYSGANVLTF. The J gene is TRBJ2-6, the V gene TRBV5-6; tentative D call: TRBD1 (6 bases). This CDR3 comprises 17 residues. Trimming took 4 bases from V and 0 from J, leaving 14 bases between them. Per germline, CDR1 SGHDT and CDR2 YYEEEE.